One and the same sample provided the 17 T cell receptor beta chains below, sequenced in a study of blood T cell repertoires in COVID-19. Produced via immunoSEQ multiplex PCR; TCRdb's table is partial and in-frame only. The repertoire holds 40,000 to 55,000 clones, with about 81% as singletons. The sequencing input was peripheral blood. These receptor sequences come from a man over 45 with acute or convalescent COVID-19.

The chain uses TRBV6-5 and TRBJ1-5; 7 nucleotides agree with TRBD1. The V and J ends lost 0 bases and 7 bases, in that order; junction bases with no gene match: 6. This CDR3 has 15 amino acids. Germline lookup yields CDR1 MNHEY and CDR2 SVGAGI. CDR3 protein: CASSYSGQNSQPQHF. The CDR3 region has the DNA TGTGCCAGCAGTTACTCGGGACAGAATAGCCAGCCCCAGCATTTT.

The chain combines TRBV5-1 with TRBJ1-1, with TRBD1 matching over 7 bases. Germline V gene sequence: CDR1 SGHRS, CDR2 YFSETQ. This CDR3 is built from 16 residues. V lost 2 bases and J lost 2; bases outside the gene matches: 9. CDR3 in DNA: TGCGCCAGCAGCTTACTCAACAGGGGATTAAACACTGAAGCTTTCTTT. It codes for CASSLLNRGLNTEAFF. The full variable domain, with the rest looked up from reference TRBV5-1 and TRBJ1-1, is KAGVTQTPRYLIKTRGQQVTLSCSPISGHRSVSWYQQTPGQGLQFLFEYFSETQRNKGNFPGRFSGRQFSNSRSEMNVSTLELGDSALYLCASSLLNRGLNTEAFFGQGTRLTVV.

The chain links TRBV5-4 to TRBJ2-7; TRBD1 aligns across 8 bases. This CDR3 has 13 residues. V dropped 5 bases and J dropped 7; count of bases not matched to a gene: 8. CDR1 is SGHNT and CDR2 is YYREEE in the germline V gene (reference sequence). The CDR3 nucleotides are TGTGCCAGCAGGTCCGGGACAGGTGTAGAGCAGTACTTC. It yields the protein CASRSGTGVEQYF. The full variable domain, its missing parts supplied by reference TRBV5-4 and TRBJ2-7, is ETGVTQSPTHLIKTRGQQVTLRCSSQSGHNTVSWYQQALGQGPQFIFQYYREEENGRGNFPPRFSGLQFPNYSSELNVNALELDDSALYLCASRSGTGVEQYFGPGTRLTVT.

The rearrangement uses TRBV19 and TRBJ1-2; no firm D call. Trimming removed 3 bases at V and 11 bases at J, with 10 bases between. The CDR3 sequence is 11 residues long. From germline, CDR1 is LNHDA and CDR2 SQIVND (reference sequence). CDR3 coding DNA: TGTGCCAGTAGTATCGGAGTTTGGTACACCTTC. This codes for CASSIGVWYTF.

This chain joins TRBV4-1 and TRBJ1-6, with D possibly being TRBD1 (5 bases). The ends were cut back, 0 bases at V and 1 base at J, with 13 bases in the middle. Germline lookup yields CDR1 MGHRA and CDR2 YSYEKL. The CDR3 is made up of 18 amino acids. CDR3 in amino acids: CASSQDRPGLSYNSPLHF. Written as DNA, the CDR3 is TGCGCCAGCAGCCAAGATCGCCCAGGGTTGTCCTATAATTCACCCCTCCACTTT.

The chain employs TRBV2 and TRBJ1-1; 7 positions agree with TRBD1. The junction had 3 bases not matched to a gene; V was cut back by 5 bases and J by 0 bases. The CDR3 runs to 14 residues. Germline V lookup: CDR1 SNHLY, CDR2 FYNNEI. The CDR3 DNA follows: TGTGCCAGCAGTTACAGGGGAGTGAACACTGAAGCTTTCTTT. Amino acids: CASSYRGVNTEAFF.

The chain recombines TRBV6-5 with TRBJ1-5; 7 bases map to TRBD1. After removal of 4 bases from V and 4 bases from J, the junction contained 7 bases not matched to a gene. The CDR3 spans 15 residues. Per the germline V gene, CDR1 is MNHEY and CDR2 is SVGAGI. The chain's CDR3 is CASSSRDSINQPQHF. CDR3 DNA sequence: TGTGCCAGCAGTTCCCGGGACAGCATTAATCAGCCCCAGCATTTT.

This clone was detected a few times. The CDR3, as DNA: TGTGCCAGCAGCTCGACACTAGCGCTCAGCTCCTACAATGAGCAGTTCTTC. Protein: CASSSTLALSSYNEQFF. The J gene is TRBJ2-1, the V gene TRBV7-9; 7 bases map to TRBD2. Germline V gives CDR1 SEHNR, CDR2 FQNEAQ (reference sequence). Trimming at V came to 4 bases and at J to 0 bases, leaving 9 bases not matched to a gene. The CDR3 length is 17 residues.

This clone was found a few times. The chain recombines TRBV5-1 with TRBJ1-4, with D perhaps TRBD1 (6 bases). Germline V gene sequence: CDR1 SGHRS, CDR2 YFSETQ. The CDR3 sequence is 15 residues long. V was pared by 3 bases and J by 7 bases, with 16 bases between. CDR3 sequence reads: CASSSFAGEAEKLFF. As DNA, the CDR3 is TGCGCCAGCAGCTCGTTTGCAGGGGAAGCTGAAAAACTGTTTTTT.

The chain couples TRBV5-1 to TRBJ1-6, with 9 bases aligning to TRBD1. This CDR3 contains 16 residues. J gave up 9 bases and V 0 bases, and 7 bases lay outside the gene matches. The germline V gene encodes CDR1 SGHRS and CDR2 YFSETQ. DNA for the CDR3: TGCGCCAGCAGCTTGGAGGCCTCGGACAGGGGTTCACCCCTCCACTTT. It yields the protein CASSLEASDRGSPLHF.

This chain links TRBV6-5 with TRBJ1-2; perhaps TRBD1 as D (6 bases). The V gene lost 2 bases and the J gene lost 4 bases, with 14 bases spanning the gap. CDR1 and CDR2 (germline): MNHEY, SVGAGI. CDR3 length: 15 amino acids. The CDR3 region is CASSYHRDRSYGYTF. CDR3 sequence (DNA): TGTGCCAGCAGTTACCACAGGGATAGGAGCTATGGCTACACCTTC.

This chain uses TRBV21-1 with TRBJ2-7; TRBD1 was called by the table and not checked on the DNA. TRBV21-1 is noted as a pseudogene. The CDR3 spans 16 residues. The CDR3 spells CASSKVMDRVSYEQYF. For the CDR3, the DNA is TGTGCCAGCAGCAAAGTTATGGACAGGGTATCCTACGAGCAGTACTTC.

The chain combines TRBV2 with TRBJ2-3; TRBD1 matches at 7 bases. CDR3 length: 17 residues. Germline CDR1 and CDR2: SNHLY and FYNNEI. The V and J ends lost 0 bases and 2 bases, in that order; junction bases with no gene match: 8. The CDR3 sequence: CASSEANRGGPTDTQYF. CDR3 DNA: TGTGCCAGCAGTGAAGCGAATCGAGGGGGCCCCACAGATACGCAGTATTTT.

The chain couples TRBV7-9 to TRBJ1-1, with D uncertain. The CDR3 runs to 13 residues. V was clipped by 6 bases and J by 0 bases, with 8 bases between them. CDR1 and CDR2 (germline): SEHNR, FQNEAQ (reference sequence). CDR3 region: CASRLSLNTEAFF. CDR3 nucleotides: TGTGCCAGCAGGCTATCTTTGAACACTGAAGCTTTCTTT.

The chain employs TRBV2 and TRBJ1-2; perhaps TRBD1 as D (5 bases). This CDR3 region has 14 residues. Germline CDR1 SNHLY, CDR2 FYNNEI. The V and J ends lost 6 bases and 1 base respectively, with 12 bases between them. The chain's CDR3 is CASRHFRDNYGYTF. DNA for the CDR3: TGTGCCAGCAGGCACTTCAGGGATAACTATGGCTACACCTTC.

The rearrangement joins TRBV11-2 to TRBJ2-2; tentatively, D is TRBD2 (5 bases). The CDR3 is 15 amino acids. Germline-derived CDR1 and CDR2 are SGHAT and FQNNGV. Trimming left V 0 bases short and J 2 bases short, with 7 bases between. CDR3 DNA sequence: TGTGCCAGCAGCTTAGAGAGCGGAAACACCGGGGAGCTGTTTTTT. This gives the protein CASSLESGNTGELFF. Full variable domain (outside the CDR3, taken from reference TRBV11-2 and TRBJ2-2): EAGVAQSPRYKIIEKRQSVAFWCNPISGHATLYWYQQILGQGPKLLIQFQNNGVVDDSQLPKDRFSAERLKGVDSTLKIQPAKLEDSAVYLCASSLESGNTGELFFGEGSRLTVL.

This rearrangement joins TRBV7-6 to TRBJ2-7; D remains ambiguous. Germline assignment: CDR1 SGHVS and CDR2 FNYEAQ. V gave up 5 bases and J gave up 5 bases, with 13 bases separating them. There are 13 residues in the CDR3. CDR3 loop: CASSLATPDEQYF. The CDR3 bases are TGTGCCAGCAGCCTTGCGACTCCGGACGAGCAGTACTTC.